The source of this T cell receptor (beta chain) is a study of blood T cell repertoires in COVID-19. Looking at the study overall: The United States, Italy and Spain provided the acute and convalescent COVID-19 samples. Sources were T cells, B-cell-depleted T cells, or PBMCs; the material itself was cDNA or gDNA.

This clone was counted a few times. Per the original data handling: Researchers report that nucleated cell counts were estimated from reference gene primer amplification. Sequencing used immunoSEQ multiplex PCR; TCRdb keeps in-frame clones, though not all of them. From that table come the V and J calls and clone size; the DNA was used to work out D and trimming. Among under 300,000 clones listed, 70% to 90% were seen once. CDR3 size: 15 residues. V was clipped by 0 bases and J by 8 bases, with 19 bases between them. CDR1 and CDR2 from the germline V gene are GTSNPN and SVGIG (reference sequence). The chain has TRBV30 and TRBJ1-2; D remains unclear. The sample comprised peripheral blood. This clonotype originated in a woman in her seventies with acute or convalescent COVID-19. CDR3 in amino acids: CAWSVQMRPQHGYTF. The DNA for the CDR3 is TGTGCCTGGAGTGTACAGATGAGACCCCAGCACGGCTACACCTTC.